The clone carrying this T cell receptor beta chain was detected once. Its matching antigen is unknown. These data are taken from a study of T cell responses to AZD1222 COVID-19 vaccine. Study-level background: Second-dose intervals of approximately 4 or approximately 12 weeks were pooled. Study findings and constraints: Recipients of two AZD1222 doses showed rising Spike-specific TCR breadth and depth. Donors were largely white British and mainly female; clonal diversity was possibly underestimated.

Repertoires were generated with immunoSEQ multiplex PCR, while TCRdb's copy carries only in-frame clones and drops some. The table has 150,000 to 200,000 clones, 90% to 95% seen once. The length of the CDR3 is 13 residues. V was trimmed by 2 bases and J by 3 bases, leaving 7 bases between them. Germline CDR1 MNHEY, CDR2 SMNVEV (reference sequence). Sequenced material: peripheral blood, taken on day 0 of AZD1222 vaccination. The gene calls are TRBV27 and TRBJ2-5; possibly TRBD1 for D (5 bases). The clonotype originates from an adult in good health. The DNA of the CDR3 is TGTGCCAGCAGTTTAGCAGGGAAAGAGACCCAGTACTTC. Translating gives CASSLAGKETQYF.